The clone carrying this T cell receptor (beta chain) was found a few times. Its antigen is currently unknown. This CDR3 has 15 amino acids. Germline CDR1 SGHAT, CDR2 FQDESV (reference sequence). V trimming: 6 bases; J trimming: 1 base; junction bases outside the gene matches: 6. Division of CD4+ cells produced a CD45RA+ naive subset and a CD45RA-negative memory subset. The record originates from a study of shared clonotypes between healthy human individuals. Study results and caveats: In contrast to clonotypes shared by all four donors, non-shared clonotypes had lower generation probabilities. The sole specimen, blood, was sampled, and tissue repertoires likely differ.

Clones were sequenced by immunoSEQ multiplex PCR, and TCRdb holds only the in-frame ones, with some missing. The sample has some 2 million clones, about 95% seen once. The TCR sequence derives from a man between 18 and 29 years old in good health. The chain carries TRBV11-1 and TRBJ1-1; 9 nucleotides agree with TRBD1. Sample: naive CD4+ T cells sorted from blood. As for subset: CD45RA+ positively selected. The DNA for the CDR3 is TGTGCCAGCAGGCACGGGACAGGGCGGAACACTGAAGCTTTCTTT. It yields the protein CASRHGTGRNTEAFF.